These 21 T cell receptor beta chains came from one sample sequenced in a study of persistence of HIV-infected CD4 T cells. Sequencing used immunoSEQ version 4 in survey mode. Only in-frame clones appear in the TCRdb table, and some are missing; sequencing was by immunoSEQ multiplex PCR. The table lists around 45,000 clones, approximately 89% of them singletons. Nonspecific anti-CD3/anti-CD28 bead stimulation represents the broad CD4+ T cell repertoire. Sorting of responding CD4+ T cells relied on upregulated CD40 ligand together with CD69. The antigens of these receptors remain unknown. Specimen: CD4+ T cells sorted from PBMCs after approximately 19-hour stimulation, collected from a patient who received antiretroviral therapy. Source of these receptors: an adult man with HIV who was CMV-seropositive.

The chain recombines TRBV19 with TRBJ2-2; 7 positions agree with TRBD1. CDR1 and CDR2 from the germline V gene are LNHDA and SQIVND (reference sequence). V shed 7 bases and J 0 bases; nucleotides not matched to a gene: 11. The CDR3 contains 17 residues. In DNA, the CDR3 is TGTGCCAGTAAGTCCCACCACCAGGGGGCGAACACCGGGGAGCTGTTTTTT. Protein sequence: CASKSHHQGANTGELFF. The entire variable domain, with the rest obtained from reference TRBV19 and TRBJ2-2, is as follows: DGGITQSPKYLFRKEGQNVTLSCEQNLNHDAMYWYRQDPGQGLRLIYYSQIVNDFQKGDIAEGYSVSREKKESFPLTVTSAQKNPTAFYLCASKSHHQGANTGELFFGEGSRLTVL.

This clone was seen a few times. This sequence joins TRBV3-1 (or the pseudogene TRBV3-2) and TRBJ2-2; D gene uncertain. CDR1 LGHDT and CDR2 YNNKEL come from the germline V gene (reference sequence). CDR3 length: 12 residues. V lost 4 bases and J lost 8, with 8 bases in between. The CDR3 DNA follows: TGTGCCAGCAGCCCCCAGACTGGGGAGCTGTTTTTT. Protein sequence: CASSPQTGELFF.

V gene TRBV6-5 combines with J gene TRBJ2-2, with a tentative D call TRBD1 (6 bases). The CDR3 is made up of 15 amino acids. V lost 5 bases and J lost 4, with 14 bases in between. The germline CDR1 and CDR2 sequences are MNHEY and SVGAGI. The CDR3 spells CASSRPGASTGELFF. Here the CDR3 DNA reads TGTGCCAGCAGTAGACCAGGGGCGAGCACCGGGGAGCTGTTTTTT.

This chain links TRBV6-5 with TRBJ2-1; a possible D gene is TRBD2 (7 bases). Germline V gene lookup returns CDR1 MNHEY and CDR2 SVGAGI. The CDR3 consists of 15 residues. Trimming shortened V by 2 bases and J by 6 bases, and 14 bases separated the two germline ends. CDR3 DNA sequence: TGTGCCAGCAGTTACCCCCCTGGGGGGGCCAATGAGCAGTTCTTC. Amino acids: CASSYPPGGANEQFF.

The sample holds a few counts of this clone. The chain couples TRBV7-9 to TRBJ1-2; 11 bases match TRBD1. The V segment lost 5 bases and the J segment 4 bases; nucleotides outside the gene matches: 6. CDR1 and CDR2 from the germline V gene are SEHNR and FQNEAQ (reference sequence). The CDR3 extends over 15 amino acids. The CDR3 DNA sequence: TGTGCCAGCAGCCCTACCGGGACAGGGGGCTATGGCTACACCTTC. This codes for CASSPTGTGGYGYTF.

V usage is TRBV7-2 and J usage is TRBJ2-7; D not resolved. CDR1 is SGHTA and CDR2 is FQGNSA in the germline V gene. This CDR3 contains 14 residues. V shed 1 base and J shed 1 base, with 8 bases lying between them. CDR3 sequence: CASSLVLGSYEQYF. CDR3 bases: TGTGCCAGCAGCTTAGTCTTAGGGTCCTACGAGCAGTACTTC.

The J gene is TRBJ2-1, the V gene TRBV5-1, with 9 bases lining up with TRBD2. The V segment lost 4 bases and the J segment 5 bases; nucleotides outside the gene matches: 7. In germline, CDR1 is SGHRS, CDR2 YFSETQ. There are 15 residues in the CDR3. CDR3 nucleotides: TGCGCCAGCAGCCTTTCTAGCGGGGCAAACAATGAGCAGTTCTTC. This encodes CASSLSSGANNEQFF.

The chain employs TRBV5-1 and TRBJ2-1; maybe TRBD1 (6 bases). V was trimmed by 3 bases and J by 5 bases, leaving 12 bases between them. Germline-derived CDR1 and CDR2 are SGHRS and YFSETQ. The CDR3 covers 14 residues. The DNA for the CDR3 is TGCGCCAGCAGCTCGGGACAAAAAAACAATGAGCAGTTCTTC. Encoded protein: CASSSGQKNNEQFF. Together with reference TRBV5-1 and TRBJ2-1, the CDR3 gives the full variable domain: KAGVTQTPRYLIKTRGQQVTLSCSPISGHRSVSWYQQTPGQGLQFLFEYFSETQRNKGNFPGRFSGRQFSNSRSEMNVSTLELGDSALYLCASSSGQKNNEQFFGPGTRLTVL.

This chain uses TRBV14 with TRBJ2-3; a weak D match, TRBD2 (6 bases). Germline CDR1 reads SGHDN; CDR2 reads FVKESK. Trimming took 1 base from V and 3 from J, leaving 14 bases between them. The CDR3 length is 16 residues. The CDR3 protein is CASSQVPGGRTDTQYF. The CDR3 bases are TGTGCCAGCAGCCAAGTCCCCGGGGGAAGGACAGATACGCAGTATTTT.

Written as DNA, the CDR3 is TGTGCCAGCAGCCCCCCCGACAGGGGGCTCGAGCAGTACTTC. Translation gives CASSPPDRGLEQYF. This chain connects TRBV14 to TRBJ2-7; 10 bases line up with TRBD1. J was trimmed by 6 bases and V by 4 bases; bases with no gene match: 6. The germline CDR1 and CDR2 sequences are SGHDN and FVKESK. CDR3 length equals 14 residues. The variable domain in full, with the rest retrieved from reference TRBV14 and TRBJ2-7, is EAGVTQFPSHSVIEKGQTVTLRCDPISGHDNLYWYRRVMGKEIKFLLHFVKESKQDESGMPNNRFLAERTGGTYSTLKVQPAELEDSGVYFCASSPPDRGLEQYFGPGTRLTVT.

The V gene is TRBV9, the J gene TRBJ1-2, with D unresolved. Germline V gives CDR1 SGDLS, CDR2 YYNGEE. V was cut by 0 bases and J by 8 bases, with 8 bases left in between. This CDR3 spans 12 amino acids. This CDR3 is CASSVVAEGYTF. CDR3 nucleotide sequence: TGTGCCAGCAGCGTAGTTGCAGAAGGCTACACCTTC.

The chain recombines TRBV18 with TRBJ2-3, with D perhaps TRBD2 (6 bases). V was pared by 3 bases and J by 2 bases, with 15 bases between. The germline V gene encodes CDR1 KGHSH and CDR2 LQKENI. The CDR3 is made up of 16 amino acids. The CDR3 sequence: CASSPLAGWNTDTQYF. CDR3 nucleotides: TGTGCCAGCTCACCCCTTGCGGGGTGGAACACAGATACGCAGTATTTT.

This rearrangement joins TRBV5-1 to TRBJ1-5, with a tentative D call TRBD1 (5 bases). Germline V gene lookup returns CDR1 SGHRS and CDR2 YFSETQ. Trimming removed 0 bases from V and 4 bases from J, with 8 bases in between. This CDR3 region has 14 residues. The CDR3 loop reads CASSLGGGNQPQHF. CDR3 DNA sequence: TGCGCCAGCAGCTTGGGCGGGGGGAATCAGCCCCAGCATTTT.

This clone is labeled medium-sized. The chain uses TRBV7-2 and TRBJ1-6; maybe TRBD1 (5 bases). Trimming pared 4 bases from V and 7 bases from J, leaving 20 bases between. The CDR3 is 17 residues long. CDR1 is SGHTA, CDR2 FQGNSA, per germline. CDR3 sequence (DNA): TGTGCCAGCAGCTCCGGGGCGGCGGGGAACGCGAATTCACCCCTCCACTTT. It codes for CASSSGAAGNANSPLHF.

V usage is TRBV5-1 and J usage is TRBJ2-7; D perhaps matches TRBD1 (5 bases). CDR3 size: 15 residues. Germline V gene sequence: CDR1 SGHRS, CDR2 YFSETQ. V shed 1 base and J shed 5 bases, with 16 bases lying between them. CDR3 coding DNA: TGCGCCAGCAGCTTGAGAGGCCAGGGAAGAGACGAGCAGTACTTC. Its protein product is CASSLRGQGRDEQYF.

The V and J genes are TRBV7-9 and TRBJ2-1; 10 nucleotides align to TRBD1. The CDR3 sequence is 15 residues long. The trim removed 5 bases at V and 6 bases at J, leaving 7 bases unmatched. CDR1 is SEHNR, CDR2 FQNEAQ, per germline (reference sequence). CDR3 sequence (DNA): TGTGCCAGCAGCCGCCGGGACAGGGGTTCCAATGAGCAGTTCTTC. Amino acid sequence: CASSRRDRGSNEQFF.

This chain joins TRBV18 and TRBJ2-7; unclear D gene. CDR3 length equals 14 residues. Looked up from germline, CDR1 is KGHSH and CDR2 is LQKENI. V lost 0 bases to trimming and J lost 6 bases, with 12 bases between them. Here the CDR3 reads CASSPPTRSGEQYF. CDR3 nucleotide sequence: TGTGCCAGCTCACCACCAACAAGGTCTGGCGAGCAGTACTTC.

The V call is TRBV7-2, the J call TRBJ2-7, with unresolved D. The V gene lost 1 base and the J gene lost 2 bases, with 18 bases spanning the gap. Germline V gene data show CDR1 as SGHTA and CDR2 as FQGNSA. The CDR3 is 17 amino acids. This CDR3 reads CASSLEPLYRIPYEQYF. For the CDR3, the DNA is TGTGCCAGCAGCTTAGAACCCCTTTACAGAATCCCCTACGAGCAGTACTTC.

V and J are TRBV7-2 and TRBJ1-1; D is unclear. Germline V gene lookup returns CDR1 SGHTA and CDR2 FQGNSA. Trimming removed 0 bases at V and 0 bases at J, with 5 bases between. The CDR3 runs to 14 residues. CDR3 protein: CASSLARVNTEAFF. CDR3 in DNA: TGTGCCAGCAGCTTAGCGAGGGTGAACACTGAAGCTTTCTTT. Looking up the rest from reference TRBV7-2 and TRBJ1-1 gives the full variable domain: GAGVSQSPSNKVTEKGKDVELRCDPISGHTALYWYRQSLGQGLEFLIYFQGNSAPDKSGLPSDRFSAERTGGSVSTLTIQRTQQEDSAVYLCASSLARVNTEAFFGQGTRLTVV.

The rearrangement links TRBV7-3 to TRBJ2-3; TRBD2 agrees at 14 bases. J lost 6 bases, V lost 5 bases, and 10 bases had no gene match. Germline V lookup: CDR1 SGHTA, CDR2 FQGTGA. The CDR3 length is 17 residues. CDR3 sequence (DNA): TGTGCCAGCAGCCCGGGACTAGCGGGGGAGGGTGGGGATACGCAGTATTTT. Translated, it gives CASSPGLAGEGGDTQYF. The entire variable domain, with the rest obtained from reference TRBV7-3 and TRBJ2-3, is as follows: GAGVSQTPSNKVTEKGKYVELRCDPISGHTALYWYRQSLGQGPEFLIYFQGTGAADDSGLPNDRFFAVRPEGSVSTLKIQRTERGDSAVYLCASSPGLAGEGGDTQYFGPGTRLTVL.

The chain combines TRBV30 with TRBJ2-3; 9 positions match TRBD1. CDR1 GTSNPN and CDR2 SVGIG come from the germline V gene (reference sequence). Trimming removed 2 bases from V and 3 bases from J; junction bases left unmatched: 12. This CDR3 comprises 17 residues. CDR3: CAWSYSVTGTGTDTQYF. In nucleotides, the CDR3 is TGTGCCTGGAGTTATTCCGTTACCGGGACAGGGACAGATACGCAGTATTTT.